This T cell receptor beta chain stems from a study of blood T cell repertoires in COVID-19. Some clones are missing from TCRdb's copy, which holds only in-frame ones; the method was immunoSEQ multiplex PCR. The sample records approximately 61,000 clones, around four fifths being singletons. Trimming cost V 1 base and J 5 bases; bases outside gene matches: 2. The CDR3 contains 15 residues. Germline lookup yields CDR1 SGHTA and CDR2 FQGNSA. The genes are TRBV7-2 and TRBJ2-1, with 10 bases fitting TRBD2. Sequencing was carried out using peripheral blood. This receptor was identified in a man aged 65 to 85 with acute or convalescent COVID-19. Here the CDR3 DNA reads TGTGCCAGCAGCTTAGAGCGGGGGGGAAACAATGAGCAGTTCTTC. Protein sequence: CASSLERGGNNEQFF.